This TCR beta chain was obtained from a study of metastatic and nonmetastatic thyroid tumors. Patients underwent thyroid surgery, and none had received any treatment before it. The CDR3 is made up of 12 amino acids. Per germline, CDR1 LNHDA and CDR2 SQIVND (reference sequence). V dropped 7 bases and J dropped 14; count of bases not matched to a gene: 3. In the original processing: Clinicopathological groups supplied CDR3 differences that were used to build a distant-metastasis classifier for papillary thyroid cancer. From the PCR reads, TCRdb re-called clones with MiXCR. The V and J calls were determined by TCRdb, not by the authors. The sample holds about 16,000 clones, roughly 23% seen once.

Source material: adjacent normal tissue. This chain connects TRBV19 to TRBJ2-1, with 15 bases that match TRBD2. The clonotype was recovered from a female donor with papillary thyroid cancer or a benign thyroid nodule (not recorded which). Some clones in this sample may be carry-over from other donors' samples. The CDR3 DNA reads as TGTGCCAGTACCGGGACTAGCGGGAGGAAGTTCTTC. It is translated as CASTGTSGRKFF.